This T cell receptor beta chain was documented in a study of tumor-infiltrating lymphocytes in primary liver carcinoma. As for the study in general: Enrolled patients were male and female, aged 30 to 69 years.

TCR beta cDNA was reverse-transcribed from about 550 ng of total RNA. The reaction used a constant-region primer and ProtoScript II reverse transcriptase. Modified slightly, ARM-PCR produced TCR beta libraries over three nested multiplex PCR rounds. Investigators reported that the first two PCR rounds, at 10 cycles each, used TRBV1-TRBV30 forward primers with a C-beta reverse primer. TCRdb redid the calling of the multiplex PCR reads with MiXCR, one entry per CDR3 protein. The sample has about 120,000 distinct CDR3 sequences; about 59% are singletons. The study co-extracted DNA and RNA from 20-30 mg of unsorted bulk tissue. Germline CDR1 is SGHAT and CDR2 is FQNNGV. The length of the CDR3 is 14 residues. As concerns this clonotype: Germline is not matched at one junction end, which may reflect a read error.

This rearrangement joins TRBV11-2 to TRBJ1-3; D is uncertain. Sequenced sample: liver tumor tissue from sampling region 1. Described subset: tumor region T1, superior pole. The origin of this receptor is a woman aged 60-75 years with primary liver carcinoma and hepatitis B virus infection. DNA for the CDR3: TGTACCAGCATCTTAGAAGTGGCTGGAAACATCATATATTTT. Amino acids: CTSILEVAGNIIYF.